The 15 T cell receptor beta chains presented below share a single source sample, sequenced in a study of blood T cell repertoires in COVID-19. The table came from immunoSEQ multiplex PCR; TCRdb's copy has only in-frame clones and leaves some out. The sample contains approximately 170,000 clones, approximately 85% of which appear only once. The sequencing sample was made of peripheral blood. Receptors were obtained from a man older than 75 with COVID-19, enrolled during active disease.

J is TRBJ1-2 and V is TRBV10-3; 7 nucleotides agree with TRBD1. The germline V gene encodes CDR1 ENHRY and CDR2 SYGVKD. The CDR3 contains 14 residues. The V and J ends lost 3 bases and 0 bases, in that order; junction bases with no gene match: 1. CDR3 DNA: TGTGCCATCAGTGAAACAGGGGCTAACTATGGCTACACCTTC. Protein product: CAISETGANYGYTF.

The chain is built from TRBV6-5 and TRBJ2-5; D perhaps matches TRBD2 (5 bases). Germline CDR1 is MNHEY and CDR2 is SVGAGI. Trimming left V 2 bases short and J 2 bases short, with 15 bases between. This CDR3 comprises 16 residues. In DNA form, the CDR3 reads TGTGCCAGCAGTTACCCAGCGGACGGCGTGCAAGAGACCCAGTACTTC. It translates to CASSYPADGVQETQYF.

This clone has just one count. The rearrangement joins TRBV7-2 to TRBJ1-5; possible D gene TRBD1, 5 bases. The CDR3 is 15 amino acids. Per the germline V gene, CDR1 is SGHTA and CDR2 is FQGNSA. Between the trimmed V and J ends, which lost 4 bases and 2 bases, there was a span of 12 bases. CDR3 in amino acids: CASSSRAGGNQPQHF. As DNA, the CDR3 is TGTGCCAGCAGCTCCCGAGCGGGGGGCAATCAGCCCCAGCATTTT.

This rearrangement joins TRBV7-2 to TRBJ1-4, with D uncertain. The V gene lost 2 bases and the J gene lost 8 bases, with 15 bases spanning the gap. This CDR3 is built from 15 residues. Germline V gene sequence: CDR1 SGHTA, CDR2 FQGNSA. CDR3 nucleotide sequence: TGTGCCAGCAGCTTAAGACCCTCCAACGGGGAAAAACTGTTTTTT. Translating gives CASSLRPSNGEKLFF.

V and J are TRBV18 and TRBJ2-3, with 8 bases matching TRBD1. The V segment lost 3 bases and the J segment 3 bases; nucleotides outside the gene matches: 8. In germline, CDR1 is KGHSH, CDR2 LQKENI. The CDR3 runs 16 residues. The CDR3 here is CASSPTGVKGTDTQYF. The CDR3 nucleotides are TGTGCCAGCTCACCGACAGGGGTAAAGGGGACAGATACGCAGTATTTT.

In its sample, this clone was seen once. The chain carries TRBV5-5 and TRBJ1-6; D remains ambiguous. With 3 bases removed from V and 8 bases from J, the gap between germline ends came to 9 bases. Germline V gene lookup returns CDR1 SGHKS and CDR2 YYEKEE (reference sequence). This CDR3 is 13 amino acids long. DNA for the CDR3: TGTGCCAGCAGCTCTCAGGAATATTCACCCCTCCACTTT. This translates into CASSSQEYSPLHF.

This chain joins TRBV5-1 and TRBJ1-3; D perhaps matches TRBD1 (5 bases). V was trimmed by 0 bases and J by 2 bases, leaving 15 bases between them. Per the germline V gene, CDR1 is SGHRS and CDR2 is YFSETQ. The CDR3 runs to 17 residues. The CDR3 DNA reads TGCGCCAGCAGCTTGGCTCAGGGACTCGCGACTGGAAACACCATATATTTT. Translated: CASSLAQGLATGNTIYF.

The chain joins TRBV5-1 to TRBJ1-2; D is ambiguous. V was shortened by 1 base and J by 5 bases, with 9 bases between the two germline ends. Per germline, CDR1 SGHRS and CDR2 YFSETQ. The CDR3 has 13 residues. Here the CDR3 reads CASSLRGQYGYTF. In nucleotides, the CDR3 is TGCGCCAGCAGCTTGAGAGGGCAATATGGCTACACCTTC.

The chain employs TRBV9 and TRBJ1-6, with a possible D match to TRBD1 (5 bases). The CDR3 contains 15 residues. The V gene lost 0 bases and the J gene lost 7 bases, with 11 bases spanning the gap. Per the germline V gene, CDR1 is SGDLS and CDR2 is YYNGEE. The CDR3 nucleotides are TGTGCCAGCAGCGTAGATGGGGCTGAAAATTCACCCCTCCACTTT. The encoded protein is CASSVDGAENSPLHF.

This chain links TRBV27 with TRBJ1-2; TRBD1 matches at 7 bases. Germline V gene sequence: CDR1 MNHEY, CDR2 SMNVEV (reference sequence). The CDR3 sequence is 13 residues long. The J segment lost 8 bases and the V segment lost 0 bases, leaving 3 bases of the junction unmatched. DNA of the CDR3: TGTGCCAGCAGTTTATCGACAGGGTTGGGCTACACCTTC. Protein product: CASSLSTGLGYTF.

The rearrangement uses TRBV18 and TRBJ2-3, with TRBD2 matching over 9 bases. Per germline, CDR1 KGHSH and CDR2 LQKENI. V was clipped by 3 bases and J by 6 bases; unmatched bases: 7. The CDR3 has 15 amino acids. The CDR3 is CASSPERGAGDTQYF. CDR3 coding DNA: TGTGCCAGCTCACCCGAGCGGGGGGCGGGCGATACGCAGTATTTT.

V and J are TRBV25-1 and TRBJ1-2; D might be TRBD1 (6 bases). This CDR3 has 13 amino acids. The V end lost 5 bases, the J end lost 2 bases, and 9 bases lay between the germline ends. The germline CDR1 and CDR2 sequences are MGHDK and SYGVNS. The CDR3 region has the DNA TGTGCCAGCAGTTATACAGGGAACTATGGCTACACCTTC. It encodes CASSYTGNYGYTF.

The gene calls are TRBV27 and TRBJ1-5; 8 nucleotides agree with TRBD1. The length of the CDR3 is 20 residues. Germline lookup yields CDR1 MNHEY and CDR2 SMNVEV (reference sequence). V shed 4 bases, J shed 2 bases, and the junction held 19 bases outside the gene matches. The CDR3 DNA follows: TGTGCCAGCAGTTCCAGGGACAGGACAGGTTCAAGGTATGGCAATCAGCCCCAGCATTTT. Residues: CASSSRDRTGSRYGNQPQHF.

The CDR3 spells CASSFSGGPGETQYF. In nucleotides, the CDR3 is TGTGCCAGCAGCTTTAGCGGGGGGCCGGGAGAGACCCAGTACTTC. V and J are TRBV7-2 and TRBJ2-5; 10 nucleotides agree with TRBD2. From germline, CDR1 is SGHTA and CDR2 FQGNSA. J lost 4 bases, V lost 3 bases, and 5 bases had no gene match. There are 15 residues in the CDR3. Complete variable domain (other parts from reference TRBV7-2 and TRBJ2-5): GAGVSQSPSNKVTEKGKDVELRCDPISGHTALYWYRQSLGQGLEFLIYFQGNSAPDKSGLPSDRFSAERTGGSVSTLTIQRTQQEDSAVYLCASSFSGGPGETQYFGPGTRLLVL.

The chain uses TRBV7-3 and TRBJ2-2, with 10 bases matching TRBD2. The CDR3 loop spans 16 amino acids. V shed 1 base and J 4 bases; nucleotides not matched to a gene: 3. The germline gives CDR1 SGHTA, CDR2 FQGTGA. CDR3 amino acids: CASSLSRLAGTGELFF. The CDR3 nucleotides are TGTGCCAGCAGCTTAAGTCGACTAGCGGGCACCGGGGAGCTGTTTTTT.